This T cell receptor beta chain originates from a study of cytomegalovirus exposure and HLA in healthy donors (dated by TCRdb to the late 2010s). A note on the overall study: According to a later analysis, one platform produced both the approximately 110 validation repertoires and the 700 or so repertoires of the first cohort. The aim of the study was to test whether cataloging public T cell receptors could identify signatures of past pathogen exposure. A separate validation cohort of over a hundred different subjects was used in addition to the 666-subject first cohort. To predict cytomegalovirus infection status, the study brought together high-throughput TCR immunosequencing, statistical association of individual TCRs with disease status, and machine learning.

Via the germline V gene, CDR1 is SGHDT and CDR2 YYEEEE. The CDR3 runs 17 amino acids, cysteine and phenylalanine included. The only DNA kept is the CDR3, 51 bases in frame from the first base. V is reduced by 4 bases and J by 4 bases, leaving a spacing of 24 bases between them. Library creation used the immunoSEQ multiplex PCR assay. The paper's data handling went like this. A statistical classification framework was developed to diagnose cytomegalovirus status using the catalog of TCR beta chain sequences. TCRdb re-hosts the immuneACCESS table, in-frame sequences only. Its copies lack some clones; in the studies checked, an unresolved V gene accounts for under half of them, and the cause for the rest is not known. The DNA gave D and trimming, while V, J and clone size come from that table. This sample gives around 71,000 clones in total; about 94% of them show up just once. 1.4% of the sample rests with the top ten.

Comments on this clone: No antigen is known for it. No per-base quality is available; no much larger clone lies one base away.

Separate from the approximately 700-subject first cohort, the validation cohort of roughly 130 subjects was the group to which the donors belonged. Paper-wide results and their limitations: It was suggested by the authors that the approach could potentially be generalized to other disease states and immunological phenotypes. Subsequent analysis determined that TCRs grouped into clusters in the first cohort also showed a tendency toward co-occurrence across the 120 validation repertoires, and 90% to 95% of cluster scores exceeded 0. The study listed over 150 TCR beta chains as associated with cytomegalovirus. The classifier was reported to diagnose cytomegalovirus status with high specificity and sensitivity in both the original and validation cohorts. Three of the identified cytomegalovirus-associated TCR beta chains were confirmed in vitro to be specific for cytomegalovirus antigens. While some public TCRs were present in many individuals, most TCR sequences turned up only very rarely across donors. A later analysis had no HLA typing for the validation cohort, so co-occurrence there was scored across all 120 repertoires.

The origin of this receptor is a man younger than 35 in good health and CMV-seropositive. Sequenced material: PBMCs. The receptor chain draws on TRBV5-6 and TRBJ2-7; TRBD2 is possibly the D segment (7 matching bases). The bases are TGTGCCAGCAGCAGACGGATTGGGGGGGCGCGGTGGTACGAGCAGTACTTC. This translates into CASSRRIGGARWYEQYF.